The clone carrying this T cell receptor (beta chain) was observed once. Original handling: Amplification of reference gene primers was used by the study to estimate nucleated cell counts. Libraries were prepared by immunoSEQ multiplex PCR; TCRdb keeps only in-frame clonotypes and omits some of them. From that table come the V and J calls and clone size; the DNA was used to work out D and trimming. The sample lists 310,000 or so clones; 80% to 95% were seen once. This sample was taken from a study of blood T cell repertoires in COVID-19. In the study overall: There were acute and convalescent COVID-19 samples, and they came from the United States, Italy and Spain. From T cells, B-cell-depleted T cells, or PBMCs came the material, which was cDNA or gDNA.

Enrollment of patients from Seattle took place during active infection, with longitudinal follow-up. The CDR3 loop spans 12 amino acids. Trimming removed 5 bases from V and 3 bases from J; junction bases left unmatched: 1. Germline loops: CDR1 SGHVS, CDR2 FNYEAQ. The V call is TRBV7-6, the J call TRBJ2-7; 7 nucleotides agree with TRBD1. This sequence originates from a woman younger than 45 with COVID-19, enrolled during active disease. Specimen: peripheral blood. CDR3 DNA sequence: TGTGCCAGCAGCAGACAGGGCTACGAGCAGTACTTC. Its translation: CASSRQGYEQYF.